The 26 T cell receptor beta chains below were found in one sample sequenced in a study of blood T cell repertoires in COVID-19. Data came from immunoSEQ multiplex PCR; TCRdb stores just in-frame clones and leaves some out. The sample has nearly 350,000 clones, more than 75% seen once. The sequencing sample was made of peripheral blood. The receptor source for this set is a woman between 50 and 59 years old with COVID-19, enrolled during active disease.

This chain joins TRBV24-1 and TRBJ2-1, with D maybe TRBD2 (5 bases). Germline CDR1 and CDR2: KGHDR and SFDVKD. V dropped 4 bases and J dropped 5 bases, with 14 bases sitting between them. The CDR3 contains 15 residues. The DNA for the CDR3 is TGTGCCACCAGTGACCCATGGACTTTGAACAATGAGCAGTTCTTC. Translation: CATSDPWTLNNEQFF.

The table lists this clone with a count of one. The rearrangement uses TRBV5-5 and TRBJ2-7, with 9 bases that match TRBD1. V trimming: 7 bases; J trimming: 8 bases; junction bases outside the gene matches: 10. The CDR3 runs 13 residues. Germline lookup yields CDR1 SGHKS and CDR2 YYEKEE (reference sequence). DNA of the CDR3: TGTGCCAGCGCCCAACAGGGGGCGGTAAAGCAGTACTTC. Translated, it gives CASAQQGAVKQYF.

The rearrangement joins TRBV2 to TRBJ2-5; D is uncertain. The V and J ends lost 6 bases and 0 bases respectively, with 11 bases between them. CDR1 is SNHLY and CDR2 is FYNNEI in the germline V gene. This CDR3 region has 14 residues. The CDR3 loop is CASRLHQYQETQYF. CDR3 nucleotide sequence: TGTGCCAGCAGATTACACCAGTACCAAGAGACCCAGTACTTC.

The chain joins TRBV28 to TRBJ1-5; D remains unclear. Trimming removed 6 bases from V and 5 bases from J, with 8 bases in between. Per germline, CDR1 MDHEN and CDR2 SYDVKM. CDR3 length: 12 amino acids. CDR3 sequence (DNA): TGTGCCAGCAGACTAGACGATCAGCCCCAGCATTTT. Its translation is CASRLDDQPQHF.

DNA for the CDR3: TGTGCTAGTGGCCCTGGACTGCTTTCAATAGGCTACACCTTC. It translates to CASGPGLLSIGYTF. The rearrangement links TRBV12-5 to TRBJ1-2; no definite D call. Between the trimmed V and J ends, which lost 6 bases and 8 bases, there was a span of 19 bases. This CDR3 is built from 14 residues. Looked up from germline, CDR1 is LGHNT and CDR2 is FRNRAP.

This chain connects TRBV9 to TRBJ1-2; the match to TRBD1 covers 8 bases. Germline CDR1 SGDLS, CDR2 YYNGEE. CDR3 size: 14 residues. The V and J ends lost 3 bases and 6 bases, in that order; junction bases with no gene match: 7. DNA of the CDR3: TGTGCCAGCAGCGGTAGAGGCAGGGGGCATGGCTACACCTTC. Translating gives CASSGRGRGHGYTF.

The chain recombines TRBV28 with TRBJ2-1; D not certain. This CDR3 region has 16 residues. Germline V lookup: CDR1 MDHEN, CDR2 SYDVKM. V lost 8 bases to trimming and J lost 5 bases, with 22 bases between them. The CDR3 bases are TGTGCCAGCCCCCCGCAAGTCGGGTCCTGGGACAATGAGCAGTTCTTC. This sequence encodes CASPPQVGSWDNEQFF.

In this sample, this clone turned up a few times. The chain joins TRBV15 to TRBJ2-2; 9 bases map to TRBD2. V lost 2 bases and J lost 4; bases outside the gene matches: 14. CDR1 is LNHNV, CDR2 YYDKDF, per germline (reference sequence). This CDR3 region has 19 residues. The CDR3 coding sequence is TGTGCCACCAGCAGACCCATCGGTTTGGGGCGGGAGGGCACCGGGGAGCTGTTTTTT. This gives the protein CATSRPIGLGREGTGELFF.

The CDR3 here is CASSLLAGGADTQYF. The DNA of the CDR3 is TGTGCCAGCAGCTTACTTGCGGGAGGTGCCGATACGCAGTATTTT. This rearrangement joins TRBV7-2 to TRBJ2-3, with 8 positions matching TRBD2. Trimming took 2 bases from V and 6 from J; bases not matched to a gene: 7. Germline V gene data show CDR1 as SGHTA and CDR2 as FQGNSA. The CDR3 is 15 residues long.

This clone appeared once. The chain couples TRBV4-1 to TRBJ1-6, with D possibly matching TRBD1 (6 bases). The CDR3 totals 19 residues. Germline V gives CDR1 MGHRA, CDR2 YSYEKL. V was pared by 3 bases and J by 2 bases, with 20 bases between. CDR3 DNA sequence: TGCGCCAGCAGCCAGTTCTCCATATACGGGGACACCTATAATTCACCCCTCCACTTT. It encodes CASSQFSIYGDTYNSPLHF.

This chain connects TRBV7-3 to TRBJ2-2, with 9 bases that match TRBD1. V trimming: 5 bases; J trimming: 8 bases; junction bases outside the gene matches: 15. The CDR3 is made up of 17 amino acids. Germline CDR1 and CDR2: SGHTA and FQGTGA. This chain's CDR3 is CASSSGALQGASGELFF. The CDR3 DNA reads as TGTGCCAGCAGCAGCGGAGCATTACAGGGGGCTTCGGGGGAGCTGTTTTTT.

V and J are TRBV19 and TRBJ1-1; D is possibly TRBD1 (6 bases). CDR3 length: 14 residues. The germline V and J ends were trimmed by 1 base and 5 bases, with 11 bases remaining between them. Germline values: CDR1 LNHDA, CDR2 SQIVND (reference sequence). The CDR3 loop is CASSIVQGKTEAFF. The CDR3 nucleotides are TGTGCCAGTAGTATAGTACAGGGAAAGACTGAAGCTTTCTTT. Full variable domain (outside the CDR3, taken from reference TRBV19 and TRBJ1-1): DGGITQSPKYLFRKEGQNVTLSCEQNLNHDAMYWYRQDPGQGLRLIYYSQIVNDFQKGDIAEGYSVSREKKESFPLTVTSAQKNPTAFYLCASSIVQGKTEAFFGQGTRLTVV.

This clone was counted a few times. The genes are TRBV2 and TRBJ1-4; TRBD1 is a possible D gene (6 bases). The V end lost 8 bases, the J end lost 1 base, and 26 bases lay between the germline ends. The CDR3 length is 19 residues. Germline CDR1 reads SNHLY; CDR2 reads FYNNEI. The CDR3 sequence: CASGHRAWAIIGTNEKLFF. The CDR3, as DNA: TGTGCCAGCGGGCACAGGGCGTGGGCTATTATTGGAACTAATGAAAAACTGTTTTTT. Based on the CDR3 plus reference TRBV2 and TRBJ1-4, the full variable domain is EPEVTQTPSHQVTQMGQEVILRCVPISNHLYFYWYRQILGQKVEFLVSFYNNEISEKSEIFDDQFSVERPDGSNFTLKIRSTKLEDSAMYFCASGHRAWAIIGTNEKLFFGSGTQLSVL.

In nucleotides, the CDR3 is TGCAGTGCTAGTAGAAGAGGACGGGAGAGCACAGATACGCAGTATTTT. Translated: CSASRRGRESTDTQYF. V usage is TRBV20-1 and J usage is TRBJ2-3, with a weak D call TRBD2 (6 bases). Germline V gene sequence: CDR1 DFQATT, CDR2 SNEGSKA (reference sequence). The ends were cut back, 3 bases at V and 0 bases at J, with 16 bases in the middle. CDR3 length: 16 residues.

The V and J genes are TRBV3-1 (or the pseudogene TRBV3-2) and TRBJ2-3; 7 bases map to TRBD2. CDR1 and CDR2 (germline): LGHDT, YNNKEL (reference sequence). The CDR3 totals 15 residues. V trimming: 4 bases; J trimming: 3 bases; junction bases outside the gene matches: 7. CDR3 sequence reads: CASSPPGGPTDTQYF. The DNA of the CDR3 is TGTGCCAGCAGCCCGCCGGGAGGACCTACAGATACGCAGTATTTT.

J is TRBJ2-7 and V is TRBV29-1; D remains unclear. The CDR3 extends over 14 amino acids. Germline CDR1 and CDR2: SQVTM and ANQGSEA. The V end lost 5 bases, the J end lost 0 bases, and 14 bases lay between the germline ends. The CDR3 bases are TGCAGCGTTATTGGTGATGGTAGCTCCTACGAGCAGTACTTC. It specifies CSVIGDGSSYEQYF.

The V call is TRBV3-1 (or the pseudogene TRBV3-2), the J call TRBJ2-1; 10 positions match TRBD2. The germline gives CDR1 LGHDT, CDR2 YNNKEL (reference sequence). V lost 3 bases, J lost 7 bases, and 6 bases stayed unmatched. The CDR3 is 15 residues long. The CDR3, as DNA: TGTGCCAGCAGCCAGCATCTAGCGGGAGTTAATGAGCAGTTCTTC. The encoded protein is CASSQHLAGVNEQFF.

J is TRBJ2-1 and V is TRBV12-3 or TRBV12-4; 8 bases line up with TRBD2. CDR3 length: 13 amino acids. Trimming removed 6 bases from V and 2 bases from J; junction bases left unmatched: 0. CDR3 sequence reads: CASSGRAYNEQFF. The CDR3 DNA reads TGTGCCAGCAGCGGGAGGGCCTACAATGAGCAGTTCTTC.

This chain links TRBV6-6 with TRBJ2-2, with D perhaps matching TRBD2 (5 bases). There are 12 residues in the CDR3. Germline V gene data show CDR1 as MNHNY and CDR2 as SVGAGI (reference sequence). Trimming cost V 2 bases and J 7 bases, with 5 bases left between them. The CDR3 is CASSYEGGELFF. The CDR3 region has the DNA TGTGCCAGCAGTTACGAGGGCGGGGAGCTGTTTTTT.

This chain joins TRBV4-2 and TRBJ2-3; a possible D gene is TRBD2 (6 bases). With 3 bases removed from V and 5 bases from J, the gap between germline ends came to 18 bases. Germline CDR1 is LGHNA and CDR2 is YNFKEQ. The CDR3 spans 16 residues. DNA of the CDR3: TGTGCCAGCAGCCACGTCGGGGGTTTTCGGGAAGATACGCAGTATTTT. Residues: CASSHVGGFREDTQYF.

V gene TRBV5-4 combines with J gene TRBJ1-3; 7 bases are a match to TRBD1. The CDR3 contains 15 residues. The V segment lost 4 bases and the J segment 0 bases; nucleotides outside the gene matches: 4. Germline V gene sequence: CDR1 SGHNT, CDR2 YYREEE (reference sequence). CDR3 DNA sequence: TGTGCCAGCAGCCCAGGGGGTCCCTCTGGAAACACCATATATTTT. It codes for CASSPGGPSGNTIYF.

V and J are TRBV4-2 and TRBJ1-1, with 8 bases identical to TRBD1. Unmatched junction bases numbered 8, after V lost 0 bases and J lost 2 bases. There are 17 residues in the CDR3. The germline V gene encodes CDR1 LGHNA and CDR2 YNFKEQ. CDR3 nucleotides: TGTGCCAGCAGCCAAGATAGGTCAGGGGGCAGAAACACTGAAGCTTTCTTT. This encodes CASSQDRSGGRNTEAFF.

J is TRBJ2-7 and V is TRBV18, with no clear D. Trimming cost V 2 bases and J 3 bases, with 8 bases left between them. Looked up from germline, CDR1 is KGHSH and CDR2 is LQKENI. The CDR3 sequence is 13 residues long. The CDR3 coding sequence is TGTGCCAGCTCACCAAGCCAAAACTACGAGCAGTACTTC. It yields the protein CASSPSQNYEQYF.

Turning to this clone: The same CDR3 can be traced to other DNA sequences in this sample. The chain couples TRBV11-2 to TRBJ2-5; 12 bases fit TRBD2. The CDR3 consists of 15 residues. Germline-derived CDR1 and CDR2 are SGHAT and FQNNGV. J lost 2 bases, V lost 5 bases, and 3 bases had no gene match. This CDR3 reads CASSPSGRVQETQYF. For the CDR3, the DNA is TGTGCCAGCAGCCCTAGCGGGAGGGTTCAAGAGACCCAGTACTTC.

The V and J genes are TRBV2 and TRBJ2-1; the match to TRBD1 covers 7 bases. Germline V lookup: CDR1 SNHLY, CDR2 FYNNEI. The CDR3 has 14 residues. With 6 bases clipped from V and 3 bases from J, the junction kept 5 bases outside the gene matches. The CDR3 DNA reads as TGTGCCAGCAGGGCCCAGGGGGTCTACAATGAGCAGTTCTTC. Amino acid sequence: CASRAQGVYNEQFF.

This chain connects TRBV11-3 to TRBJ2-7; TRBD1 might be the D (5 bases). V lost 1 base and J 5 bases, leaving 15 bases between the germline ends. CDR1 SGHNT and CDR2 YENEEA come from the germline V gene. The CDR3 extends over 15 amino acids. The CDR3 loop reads CASSLGQGTIDEQYF. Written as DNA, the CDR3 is TGTGCCAGCAGCTTAGGCCAGGGAACGATCGACGAGCAGTACTTC.